This T cell receptor (beta chain) was recovered during a study of control samples from healthy donors and cancer patients. This CDR3 has 17 amino acids. The trim removed 0 bases at V and 2 bases at J, leaving 3 bases unmatched. Germline V gene lookup returns CDR1 MGHRA and CDR2 YSYEKL. Repertoires were generated with immunoSEQ multiplex PCR, while TCRdb's copy carries only in-frame clones and drops some. The table has roughly 95,000 clones, roughly nine tenths seen once. Sequenced input: blood. The receptor comes from a woman younger than 45 in good health. V and J are TRBV4-1 and TRBJ2-5; the match to TRBD2 covers 13 bases. Here the CDR3 DNA reads TGCGCCAGCAGCCAAGATAGGACTAGCGGGAGTCAAGAGACCCAGTACTTC. Its protein product is CASSQDRTSGSQETQYF.